The rows below give T cell receptor beta chains drawn from one sample of a study of T-cell reconstitution after alpha-beta-depleted transplantation in children. TCRdb re-derived calls from the PCR reads in MiXCR, one entry per CDR3 protein. Altogether approximately 200,000 distinct CDR3 sequences are present, roughly 6% being singletons, with the ten largest covering 4.5%. This specimen was PBMCs, taken before TCRalphabeta/CD19-depleted stem cell transplant. Source of these receptors: a girl under three years old with combined immunodeficiency, due to receive a stem cell transplant. Each CDR3 is given with its conserved first and last residue. The D gene is left open where the match is weak. Rows may omit the clone size; those that give it use once, few, many or a size class.

v_gene	j_gene	abundance	d_gene	CDR3nt	CDR3aa
TRBV20-1	TRBJ2-7	few	TRBD2	TGCAGTGCGTGCCGACTAGCGGGGGGGTACGAGCAGTACTTC	CSACRLAGGYEQYF
TRBV4-2	TRBJ2-1	-	TRBD2	TGTGCCAGCAGCCAAGGCCAGGGACTAGCGGACTACAATGAGCAGTTCTTC	CASSQGQGLADYNEQFF
TRBV19	TRBJ1-2	few	-	TGTGCCAGTAGTATTTCTCCGGCGAACTATGGCTACACCTTC	CASSISPANYGYTF
TRBV25-1	TRBJ2-3	many	-	TGTGCCAGCTATGGGGGGCTAGATACGCAGTATTTT	CASYGGLDTQYF
TRBV12-3/TRBV12-4	TRBJ2-5	many	TRBD1	TGCGCCAGCAGCCCAGGGGGAGAGACCCAGTACTTC	CASSPGGETQYF
TRBV30	TRBJ2-1	few	-	TGTGCAGCGGACACTTCCTACAATGAGCAGTTCTTC	CAADTSYNEQFF
TRBV29-1	TRBJ2-1	many	-	TGCAGCGTTGGGGGTCTAACCTACAATGAGCAGTTCTTC	CSVGGLTYNEQFF
TRBV12-3/TRBV12-4	TRBJ2-1	many	-	TGTGCCAGCACCGCCCAGGTCAGTGAGCAGTTCTTC	CASTAQVSEQFF
TRBV4-1	TRBJ2-1	-	-	TGCGCCAGCAGCCAAGAACGCCACAGGACTAATGAGCAGTTCTTC	CASSQERHRTNEQFF
TRBV19	TRBJ2-5	few	-	TGTGCCAGTAGTACGCCGGACGCGGGGGAGACCCAGTACTTC	CASSTPDAGETQYF
TRBV12-3/TRBV12-4	TRBJ1-3	-	-	TGTGCCAGCAGCCCCAGCGACACCATATATTTT	CASSPSDTIYF
TRBV4-3	TRBJ2-3	many	-	TGCGCCAGCAGCCAAGATGGCCATCCTAGCACAGATACGCAGTATTTT	CASSQDGHPSTDTQYF
TRBV5-6	TRBJ2-7	few	-	TGTGCCAGCAGCCCGTCCCTAGGTACCTCCTTCTACGAGCAGTACTTC	CASSPSLGTSFYEQYF
TRBV5-1	TRBJ2-2	many	-	TGCGCCAGCAGCATGAGCCCAGGGTCCGGGGAGCTGTTTTTT	CASSMSPGSGELFF
TRBV28	TRBJ2-7	many	TRBD1	TGTGCCAGCAGTTTCCGGGACAGGGGACACGAGCAGTACTTC	CASSFRDRGHEQYF
TRBV4-2	TRBJ2-7	many	TRBD2	TGTGCCAGCAGCCAAGAAAGGACTAGCGGATACGAGCAGTACTTC	CASSQERTSGYEQYF
TRBV29-1	TRBJ2-2	many	-	TGCAGCGTTGCCACATATCCTAGCGCGAACACCGGGGAGCTGTTTTTT	CSVATYPSANTGELFF
TRBV7-4	TRBJ2-1	many	-	TGTGCCAGCAGCTTTCCTACTTTGGGGGACTTTTATTACAATGAGCAGTTCTTC	CASSFPTLGDFYYNEQFF
TRBV27	TRBJ2-3	many	TRBD1	TGTGCCAGCAGTTTATGGGACAGGGACCACACAGATACGCAGTATTTT	CASSLWDRDHTDTQYF
TRBV7-7	TRBJ2-1	many	TRBD2	TGTGCCAGCAGCCACGGGACTAGCGGGGGGGGCGGTTTGTTCTTC	CASSHGTSGGGGLFF
TRBV20-1	TRBJ2-5	many	-	TGCAGTGCTAGAGACCTGTACCAAGAGACCCAGTACTTC	CSARDLYQETQYF
TRBV5-6	TRBJ2-5	many	-	TGTGCCAGCAGCTTCCAGGGACAAGAGACCCAGTACTTC	CASSFQGQETQYF
TRBV25-1	TRBJ1-2	many	-	TGTGCCAGCAGTCCGGGGACGTCTAATGGCTACACCTTC	CASSPGTSNGYTF
TRBV29-1	TRBJ2-1	many	-	TGCAGCGTTGAAGGAGGAGCGGTGGGGGGCAATGAGCAGTTCTTC	CSVEGGAVGGNEQFF
TRBV29-1	TRBJ2-4	many	-	TGCAGCGTTGGCCCCCGGGACGATGGGTTTCAAGCCAAAAACATTCAGTACTTC	CSVGPRDDGFQAKNIQYF
TRBV15	TRBJ2-1	many	-	TGTGCCACCACTGGGCGGGGGCCCTACAATGAGCAGTTCTTC	CATTGRGPYNEQFF
TRBV2	TRBJ2-7	-	TRBD2	TGTGCCAGCAGTGATTCTAGCGGGGGGATCTCTGTCTACGAGCAGTACTTC	CASSDSSGGISVYEQYF
TRBV29-1	TRBJ2-2	many	-	TGCAGCGTTGTCCCCGGCACCGGGGAGCTGTTTTTT	CSVVPGTGELFF
TRBV7-2	TRBJ2-1	many	-	TGTGCCAGCAGCTCCCTTGTGGGGGCCGTGATACCTGAATCCTACAATGAGCAGTTCTTC	CASSSLVGAVIPESYNEQFF
TRBV27	TRBJ2-7	many	-	TGTGCCAGCAGTTTTCTAGGCACCCTGGGGCACGAGCAGTACTTC	CASSFLGTLGHEQYF
TRBV12-3/TRBV12-4	TRBJ2-1	many	-	TGTGCCAGCAGTTTATATCCTGAGCAGTTCTTC	CASSLYPEQFF
TRBV14	TRBJ1-4	many	-	TGTGCCAGCAGCCGAGAGATAAGGACGGAAAAACTGTTTTTT	CASSREIRTEKLFF
TRBV7-3	TRBJ2-7	many	-	TGTGCCAGCAGCTTATGGCCGAAATACGAGCAGTACTTC	CASSLWPKYEQYF
TRBV12-3/TRBV12-4	TRBJ2-1	many	-	TGTGCCAGCAGTTTAGCCCCGAACAATGAGCAGTTCTTC	CASSLAPNNEQFF
TRBV7-3	TRBJ2-3	many	TRBD2	TGTGCCAGCAGCTCAAGCGGGGATACAGATACGCAGTATTTT	CASSSSGDTDTQYF
TRBV15	TRBJ1-2	-	TRBD1	TGTGCCACCACCGGACAGGGGAGATACTATGGCTACACCTTC	CATTGQGRYYGYTF
TRBV20-1	TRBJ1-1	-	-	TGCAGTGCTAGAGAGTCCGGGGTTGAAGCTTTCTTT	CSARESGVEAFF
TRBV25-1	TRBJ2-7	many	-	TGTGCCAGCAGTGAATTCAAGGCCGAGCAGTACTTC	CASSEFKAEQYF
TRBV9	TRBJ2-2	many	TRBD2	TGTGCCAGCAGCGTAGGGGTAGCGGGAGAAGGTACCGGGGAGCTGTTTTTT	CASSVGVAGEGTGELFF
TRBV28	TRBJ2-3	many	-	TGTGCCAGCAGTCTTCTCCCGAGGGGAAGGGCAGATACGCAGTATTTT	CASSLLPRGRADTQYF
TRBV5-5	TRBJ2-5	many	-	TGTGCCAGCAGCTTGTACGCATCCCAAGAGACCCAGTACTTC	CASSLYASQETQYF
TRBV6-5	TRBJ2-7	many	-	TGTGCCAGTCGTACCGTCGTTCCTTCCTACGAGCAGTACTTC	CASRTVVPSYEQYF
TRBV14	TRBJ2-5	few	-	TGTGCCAGCAGCCAACACGGATCGCTTGGGTATGAGACCCAGTACTTC	CASSQHGSLGYETQYF
TRBV20-1	TRBJ2-3	many	TRBD2	TGCAGTGCTAGAGATTCCAGCGGGGGGGCCATAGATACGCAGTATTTT	CSARDSSGGAIDTQYF
TRBV20-1	TRBJ2-2	many	TRBD2	TGCAGTGCCATAGCGGGAGGGAACACCGGGGAGCTGTTTTTT	CSAIAGGNTGELFF
TRBV7-7	TRBJ2-1	many	-	TGTGCCAGCAGCCTCGGGTCGAGCGGAAATTATGAGCAGTTCTTC	CASSLGSSGNYEQFF
TRBV7-3	TRBJ2-3	-	TRBD2	TGTGCCAGCAGGAGGGGACTAGCCCACACAGATACGCAGTATTTT	CASRRGLAHTDTQYF
TRBV20-1	TRBJ2-7	many	-	TGCAGTGCTAGAGATAGACTCAAGGCCCTCGGGGAGCAGTACTTC	CSARDRLKALGEQYF
TRBV7-9	TRBJ1-1	many	-	TGTGCCAGCAGCGAAACGGGACTTCTCGAAGCTTTCTTT	CASSETGLLEAFF
TRBV12-3/TRBV12-4	TRBJ2-3	-	TRBD2	TGTCCCAGCAGCCAAGGACTAGCGGGATCCACAGATACGCAGTATTTT	CPSSQGLAGSTDTQYF
TRBV7-2	TRBJ2-1	many	TRBD2	TGTGCCAGCATCCAAGCCGGCGGGAGTGAGCAGTTCTTC	CASIQAGGSEQFF
TRBV28	TRBJ2-1	many	TRBD2	TGTGCCAGCAGTTTCCTGACTAGCGGTAATATGTTTGGAGAGCAGTTCTTC	CASSFLTSGNMFGEQFF
TRBV6-2/TRBV6-3	TRBJ1-6	-	TRBD1	TGTGCCAGCAGTTACCATATAGGACAGGGACGATCACCCCTCCACTTT	CASSYHIGQGRSPLHF
TRBV20-1	TRBJ1-5	many	-	TGCAGTGCTAGGTCGCCAGAGGGCTTCAATCAGCCCCAGCATTTT	CSARSPEGFNQPQHF